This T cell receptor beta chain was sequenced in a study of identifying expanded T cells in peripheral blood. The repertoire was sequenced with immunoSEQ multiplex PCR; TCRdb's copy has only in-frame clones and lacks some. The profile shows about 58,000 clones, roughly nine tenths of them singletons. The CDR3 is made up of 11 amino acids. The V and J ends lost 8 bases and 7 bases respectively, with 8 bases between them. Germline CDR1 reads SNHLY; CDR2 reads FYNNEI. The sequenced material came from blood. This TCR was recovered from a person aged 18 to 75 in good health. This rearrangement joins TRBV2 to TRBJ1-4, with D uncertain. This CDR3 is CASRGGEKLFF. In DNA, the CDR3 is TGTGCCAGCCGGGGAGGTGAAAAACTGTTTTTT.